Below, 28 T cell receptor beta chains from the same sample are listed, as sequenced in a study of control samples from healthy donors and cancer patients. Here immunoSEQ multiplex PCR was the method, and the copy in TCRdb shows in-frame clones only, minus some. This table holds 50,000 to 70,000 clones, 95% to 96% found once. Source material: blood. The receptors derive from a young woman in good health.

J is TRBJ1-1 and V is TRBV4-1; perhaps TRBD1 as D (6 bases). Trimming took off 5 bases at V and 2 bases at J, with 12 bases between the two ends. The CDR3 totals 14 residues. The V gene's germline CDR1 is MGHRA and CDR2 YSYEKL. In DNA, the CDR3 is TGCGCCAGCAGCTTTATACAGGGAAACACTGAAGCTTTCTTT. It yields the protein CASSFIQGNTEAFF.

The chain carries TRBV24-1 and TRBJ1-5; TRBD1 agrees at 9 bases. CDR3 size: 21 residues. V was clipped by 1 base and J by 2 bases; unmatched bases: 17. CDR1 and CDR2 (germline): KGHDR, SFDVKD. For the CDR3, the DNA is TGTGCCACCAGTGATTTCTCGACAGGGGGAGACCAGGCGTACGGCAATCAGCCCCAGCATTTT. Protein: CATSDFSTGGDQAYGNQPQHF.

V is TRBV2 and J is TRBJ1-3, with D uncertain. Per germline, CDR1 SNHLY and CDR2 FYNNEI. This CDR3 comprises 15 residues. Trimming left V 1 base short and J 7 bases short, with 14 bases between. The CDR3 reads CASSEEAGRGNTIYF. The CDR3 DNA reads TGTGCCAGCAGTGAAGAGGCGGGTCGTGGGAACACCATATATTTT.

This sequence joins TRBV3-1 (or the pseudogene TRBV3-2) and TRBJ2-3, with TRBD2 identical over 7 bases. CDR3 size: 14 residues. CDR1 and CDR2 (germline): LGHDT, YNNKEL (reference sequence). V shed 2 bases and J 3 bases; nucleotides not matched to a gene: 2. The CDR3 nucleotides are TGTGCCAGCAGCCAATGGACTAGTACAGATACGCAGTATTTT. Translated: CASSQWTSTDTQYF.

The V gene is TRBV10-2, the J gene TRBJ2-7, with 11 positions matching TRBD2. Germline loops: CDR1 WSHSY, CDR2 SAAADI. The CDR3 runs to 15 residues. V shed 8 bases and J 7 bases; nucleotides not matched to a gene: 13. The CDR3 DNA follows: TGCGCCAGCTTTCGATTAGCGGGGGGGGCCGATGAGCAGTACTTC. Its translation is CASFRLAGGADEQYF.

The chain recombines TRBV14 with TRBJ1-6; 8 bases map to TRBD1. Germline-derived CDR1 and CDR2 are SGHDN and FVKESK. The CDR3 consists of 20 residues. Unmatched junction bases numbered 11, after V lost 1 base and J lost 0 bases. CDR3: CASSQVRPGGGSSYNSPLHF. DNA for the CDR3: TGTGCCAGCAGCCAAGTGCGCCCAGGGGGCGGGAGCTCCTATAATTCACCCCTCCACTTT.

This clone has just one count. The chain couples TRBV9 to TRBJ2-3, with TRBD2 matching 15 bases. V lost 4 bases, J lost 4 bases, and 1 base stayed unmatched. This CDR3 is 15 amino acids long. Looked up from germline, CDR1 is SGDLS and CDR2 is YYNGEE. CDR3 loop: CASSRTSGGADTQYF. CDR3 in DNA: TGTGCCAGCAGCCGGACTAGCGGGGGGGCAGATACGCAGTATTTT.

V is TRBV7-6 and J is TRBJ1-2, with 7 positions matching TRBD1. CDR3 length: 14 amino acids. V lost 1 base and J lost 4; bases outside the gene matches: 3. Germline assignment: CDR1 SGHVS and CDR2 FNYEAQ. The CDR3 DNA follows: TGTGCCAGCAGCTTAGGAGGGGGCGGCTATGGCTACACCTTC. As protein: CASSLGGGGYGYTF.

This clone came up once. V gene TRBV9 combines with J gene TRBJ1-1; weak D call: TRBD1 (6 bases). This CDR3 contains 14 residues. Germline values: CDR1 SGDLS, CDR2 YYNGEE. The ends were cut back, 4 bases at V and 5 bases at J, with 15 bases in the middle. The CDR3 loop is CASSQSGGQTEAFF. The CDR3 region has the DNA TGTGCCAGCAGCCAATCCGGGGGGCAGACTGAAGCTTTCTTT. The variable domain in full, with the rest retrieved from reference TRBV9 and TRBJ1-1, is DSGVTQTPKHLITATGQRVTLRCSPRSGDLSVYWYQQSLDQGLQFLIQYYNGEERAKGNILERFSAQQFPDLHSELNLSSLELGDSALYFCASSQSGGQTEAFFGQGTRLTVV.

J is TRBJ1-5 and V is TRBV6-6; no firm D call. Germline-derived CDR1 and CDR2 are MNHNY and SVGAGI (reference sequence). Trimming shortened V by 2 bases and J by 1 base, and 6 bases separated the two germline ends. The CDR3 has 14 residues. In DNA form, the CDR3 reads TGTGCCAGCAGTTACCCGGGGAGCAATCAGCCCCAGCATTTT. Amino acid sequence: CASSYPGSNQPQHF.

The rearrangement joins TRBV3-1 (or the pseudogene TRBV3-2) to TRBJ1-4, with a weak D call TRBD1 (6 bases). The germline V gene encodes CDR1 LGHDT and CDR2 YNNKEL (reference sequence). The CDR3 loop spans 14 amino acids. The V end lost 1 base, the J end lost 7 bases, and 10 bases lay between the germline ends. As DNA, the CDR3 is TGTGCCAGCAGCCAAGGGGGACACGTTGAAAAACTGTTTTTT. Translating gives CASSQGGHVEKLFF.

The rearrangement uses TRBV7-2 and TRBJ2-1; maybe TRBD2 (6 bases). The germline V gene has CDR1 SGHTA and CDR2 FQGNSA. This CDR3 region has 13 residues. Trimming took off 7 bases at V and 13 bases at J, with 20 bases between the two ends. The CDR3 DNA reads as TGTGCCAGCACCCTTAGTACCGGGGGAAGACAGTTCTTC. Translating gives CASTLSTGGRQFF.

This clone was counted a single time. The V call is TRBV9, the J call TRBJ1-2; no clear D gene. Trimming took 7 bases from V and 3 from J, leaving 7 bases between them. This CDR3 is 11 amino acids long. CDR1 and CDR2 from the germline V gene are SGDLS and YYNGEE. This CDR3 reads CASGDYYGYTF. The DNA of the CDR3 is TGTGCCAGCGGGGATTACTATGGCTACACCTTC.

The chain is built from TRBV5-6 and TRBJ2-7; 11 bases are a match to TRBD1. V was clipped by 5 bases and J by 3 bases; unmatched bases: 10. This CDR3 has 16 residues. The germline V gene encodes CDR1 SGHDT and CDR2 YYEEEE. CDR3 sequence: CASRFLPGQGDYEQYF. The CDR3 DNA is TGTGCCAGCAGGTTTCTTCCGGGACAGGGGGACTACGAGCAGTACTTC.

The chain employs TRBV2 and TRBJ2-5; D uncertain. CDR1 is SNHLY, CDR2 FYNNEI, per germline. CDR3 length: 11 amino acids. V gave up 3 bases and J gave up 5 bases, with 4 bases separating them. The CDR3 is CASSDRETQYF. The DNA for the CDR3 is TGTGCCAGCAGTGATAGGGAGACCCAGTACTTC.

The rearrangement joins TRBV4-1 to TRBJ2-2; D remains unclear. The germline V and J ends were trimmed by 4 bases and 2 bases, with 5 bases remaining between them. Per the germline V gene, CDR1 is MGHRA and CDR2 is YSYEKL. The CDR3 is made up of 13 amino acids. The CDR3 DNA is TGCGCCAGCAGCCGAGGTAACACCGGGGAGCTGTTTTTT. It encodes CASSRGNTGELFF.

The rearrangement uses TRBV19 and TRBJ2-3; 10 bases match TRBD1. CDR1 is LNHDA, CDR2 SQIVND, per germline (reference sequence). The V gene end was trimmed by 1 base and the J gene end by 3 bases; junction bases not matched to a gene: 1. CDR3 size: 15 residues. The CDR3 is CASSIGTGGTDTQYF. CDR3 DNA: TGTGCCAGTAGTATAGGGACAGGGGGGACAGATACGCAGTATTTT.

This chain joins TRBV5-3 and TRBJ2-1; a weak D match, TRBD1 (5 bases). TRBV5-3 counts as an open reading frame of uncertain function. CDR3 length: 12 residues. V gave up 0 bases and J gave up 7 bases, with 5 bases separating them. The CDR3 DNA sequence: TGTGCCAGAAGCTTGGAGGGGAATGAGCAGTTCTTC. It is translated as CARSLEGNEQFF.

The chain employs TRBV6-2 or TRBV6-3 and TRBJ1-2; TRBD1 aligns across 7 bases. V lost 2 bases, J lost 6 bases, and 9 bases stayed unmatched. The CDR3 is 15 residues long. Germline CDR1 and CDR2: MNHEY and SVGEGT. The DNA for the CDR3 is TGTGCCAGCAGTTACACTGAGACAGGGACGGATGGCTACACCTTC. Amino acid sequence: CASSYTETGTDGYTF.

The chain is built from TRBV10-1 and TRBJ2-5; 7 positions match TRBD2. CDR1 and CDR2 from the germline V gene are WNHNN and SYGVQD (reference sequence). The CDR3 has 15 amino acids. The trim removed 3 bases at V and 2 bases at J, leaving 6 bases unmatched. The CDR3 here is CASSDGASGQETQYF. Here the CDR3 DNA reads TGCGCCAGCAGTGATGGGGCTAGCGGACAAGAGACCCAGTACTTC.

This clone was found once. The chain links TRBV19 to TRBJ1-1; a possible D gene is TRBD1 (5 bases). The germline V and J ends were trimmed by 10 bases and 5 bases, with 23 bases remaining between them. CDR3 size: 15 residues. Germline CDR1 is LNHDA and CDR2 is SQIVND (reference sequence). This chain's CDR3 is CATRYLPGTWTEAFF. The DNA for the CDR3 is TGTGCCACCCGTTACCTCCCCGGGACCTGGACTGAAGCTTTCTTT.

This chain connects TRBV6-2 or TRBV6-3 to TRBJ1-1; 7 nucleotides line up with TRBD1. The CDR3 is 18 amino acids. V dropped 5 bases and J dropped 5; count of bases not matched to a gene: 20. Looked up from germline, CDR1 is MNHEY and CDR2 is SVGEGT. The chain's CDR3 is CASSPNTRSDRVRTEAFF. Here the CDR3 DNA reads TGTGCCAGCAGTCCAAACACCCGCTCAGACAGGGTGAGGACTGAAGCTTTCTTT.

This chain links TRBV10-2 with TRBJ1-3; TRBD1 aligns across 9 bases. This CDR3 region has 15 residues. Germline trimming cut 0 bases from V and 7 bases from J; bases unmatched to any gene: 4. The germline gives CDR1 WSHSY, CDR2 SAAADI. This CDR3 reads CASSESGTGSNTIYF. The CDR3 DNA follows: TGCGCCAGCAGTGAGTCCGGGACAGGGAGTAACACCATATATTTT.

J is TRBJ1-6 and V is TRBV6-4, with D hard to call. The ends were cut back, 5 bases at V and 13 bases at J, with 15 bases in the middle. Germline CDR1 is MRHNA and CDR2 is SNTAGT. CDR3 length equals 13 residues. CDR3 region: CASSYEAEGPLHF. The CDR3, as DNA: TGTGCCAGCAGTTACGAGGCTGAGGGTCCCCTCCACTTT.

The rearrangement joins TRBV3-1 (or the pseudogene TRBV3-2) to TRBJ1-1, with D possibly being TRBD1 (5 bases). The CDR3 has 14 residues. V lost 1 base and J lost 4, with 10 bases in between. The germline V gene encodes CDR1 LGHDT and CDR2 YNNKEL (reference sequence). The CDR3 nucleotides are TGTGCCAGCAGCCAAGGGGTAGGGACCACTGAAGCTTTCTTT. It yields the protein CASSQGVGTTEAFF.

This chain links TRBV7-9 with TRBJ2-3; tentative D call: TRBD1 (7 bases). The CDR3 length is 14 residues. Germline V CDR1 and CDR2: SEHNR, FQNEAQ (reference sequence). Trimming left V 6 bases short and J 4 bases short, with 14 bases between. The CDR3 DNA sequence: TGTGCCAGCAGTCCGGCAGGGGGGTCAGATACGCAGTATTTT. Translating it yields CASSPAGGSDTQYF. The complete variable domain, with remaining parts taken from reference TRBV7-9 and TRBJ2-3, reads DTGVSQNPRHKITKRGQNVTFRCDPISEHNRLYWYRQTLGQGPEFLTYFQNEAQLEKSRLLSDRFSAERPKGSFSTLEIQRTEQGDSAMYLCASSPAGGSDTQYFGPGTRLTVL.

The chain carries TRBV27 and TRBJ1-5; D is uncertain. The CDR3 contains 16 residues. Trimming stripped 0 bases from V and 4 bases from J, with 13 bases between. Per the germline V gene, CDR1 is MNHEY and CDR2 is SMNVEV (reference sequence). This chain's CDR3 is CASSLSGSLENQPQHF. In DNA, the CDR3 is TGTGCCAGCAGTTTATCGGGCAGTCTGGAAAATCAGCCCCAGCATTTT.

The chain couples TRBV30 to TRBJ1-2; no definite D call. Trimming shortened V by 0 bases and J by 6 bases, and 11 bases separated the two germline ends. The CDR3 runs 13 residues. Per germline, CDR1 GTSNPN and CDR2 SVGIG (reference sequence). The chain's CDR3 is CAWSVVGIDGYTF. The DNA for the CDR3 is TGTGCCTGGAGTGTAGTGGGGATAGATGGCTACACCTTC.